A selection of T cell receptor beta chains follows, all from one sample in a study of shared clonotypes between healthy human individuals. Sequenced by immunoSEQ multiplex PCR; TCRdb stores in-frame clones only, minus some. This table holds some 2.1 million clones, roughly 93% found once. The sample was naive CD8+ T cells from PBMCs. Receptors were obtained from a man between 18 and 35 years old in good health. Some clones in this sample may be carry-over from other donors' samples. Both conserved end residues are part of each CDR3. D genes are given only for firm matches. The listing skips clone size in some rows; elsewhere it reads once, few, many or a size class.

NA	TRBJ1-2	TRBV16	once	CASSPLAGSNYGYTF	TGTGCCAGCAGCCCCCTGGCGGGTTCGAACTATGGCTACACCTTC
TRBD1	TRBJ1-1	TRBV9	NA	CASSGRDRGNTEAFF	TGTGCCAGCAGCGGACGGGACAGGGGAAACACTGAAGCTTTCTTT
NA	TRBJ2-6	TRBV27	NA	CASSLIQARGGANVLTF	TGTGCCAGCAGTTTAATACAGGCCCGGGGTGGGGCCAACGTCCTGACTTTC
NA	TRBJ2-1	TRBV5-1	NA	CASSSGGDYYNEQFF	TGCGCCAGCAGCTCGGGCGGAGACTATTACAATGAGCAGTTCTTC
TRBD1	TRBJ2-5	TRBV7-9	NA	CASSWRQGAETQYF	TGTGCCAGCAGCTGGCGACAGGGTGCAGAGACCCAGTACTTC
TRBD2	TRBJ2-3	TRBV9	NA	CASSVTGLAGSDTQYF	TGTGCCAGCAGCGTTACGGGACTAGCGGGATCGGATACGCAGTATTTT
TRBD1	TRBJ1-2	TRBV19	NA	CASSILGGGFDGYTF	TGTGCCAGTAGTATCCTTGGAGGGGGCTTTGATGGCTACACCTTC
TRBD2	TRBJ2-1	TRBV4-1	NA	CASSHSGLLNEQFF	TGCGCCAGCAGCCATTCGGGACTACTCAATGAGCAGTTCTTC
TRBD1	TRBJ1-2	TRBV7-9	NA	CASSRTGGNYGYTF	TGTGCCAGCAGCCGGACAGGGGGTAACTATGGCTACACCTTC
NA	TRBJ1-5	TRBV5-1	NA	CASSFGADSNQPQHF	TGCGCCAGCAGCTTCGGGGCAGATAGCAATCAGCCCCAGCATTTT
NA	TRBJ1-1	TRBV4-1	NA	CASSQGLGRNTEAFF	TGCGCCAGCAGTCAAGGACTAGGGCGGAACACTGAAGCTTTCTTT
NA	TRBJ2-6	TRBV16	NA	CASSQQQVWGANVLTF	TGTGCCAGCAGCCAGCAACAGGTCTGGGGGGCCAACGTCCTGACTTTC
NA	TRBJ1-4	TRBV5-1	NA	CASSYRAPNEKLFF	TGCGCCAGCAGCTACAGGGCCCCTAATGAAAAACTGTTTTTT
NA	TRBJ2-2	TRBV19	once	CASSITVTGELFF	TGTGCCAGTAGTATAACGGTTACCGGGGAGCTGTTTTTT
TRBD2	TRBJ2-1	TRBV5-5	NA	CASSWTSGRTGNEQFF	TGTGCCAGCAGCTGGACTAGCGGGAGGACGGGGAATGAGCAGTTCTTC
NA	TRBJ2-2	TRBV7-2	once	CASRGRQGTGELFF	TGTGCCAGCAGGGGGAGGCAGGGCACCGGGGAGCTGTTTTTT
NA	TRBJ1-5	TRBV7-2	NA	CASSLGPGPQHF	TGTGCCAGCAGCTTAGGCCCGGGGCCCCAGCATTTT
TRBD1	TRBJ2-6	TRBV27	NA	CASSLGQVPSGANVLTF	TGTGCCAGCAGTTTAGGACAGGTCCCCTCTGGGGCCAACGTCCTGACTTTC
NA	TRBJ2-7	TRBV27	NA	CASRFTRYPYEQYF	TGTGCCAGCAGATTTACGCGGTACCCCTACGAGCAGTACTTC
NA	TRBJ1-1	TRBV19	NA	CASSIDRDEAFF	TGTGCCAGTAGTATAGATCGAGACGAAGCTTTCTTT
NA	TRBJ1-5	TRBV27	NA	CASSGPPHGNQPQHF	TGTGCCAGCAGTGGTCCACCCCATGGGAATCAGCCCCAGCATTTT
NA	TRBJ2-7	TRBV19	NA	CASSGLQGTSYEQYF	TGTGCCAGTAGTGGCTTACAGGGAACCTCCTACGAGCAGTACTTC
NA	TRBJ1-5	TRBV7-8	NA	CASSLMGGAAYSNQPQHF	TGTGCCAGCAGCTTAATGGGGGGCGCCGCTTATAGCAATCAGCCCCAGCATTTT
TRBD2	TRBJ2-2	TRBV9	NA	CASTPNSGSGTGELFF	TGTGCCAGCACGCCCAATAGCGGGAGCGGCACCGGGGAGCTGTTTTTT
TRBD1	TRBJ1-4	TRBV7-9	NA	CASSPSGQGDNEKLFF	TGTGCCAGCAGCCCGTCAGGACAGGGCGATAATGAAAAACTGTTTTTT
NA	TRBJ2-7	TRBV11-2	NA	CASSLGMSYEQYF	TGTGCCAGCAGCTTAGGAATGTCCTACGAGCAGTACTTC
TRBD2	TRBJ2-7	TRBV7-6	NA	CASSTRTSGSYEQYF	TGTGCCAGCAGCACGCGGACTAGCGGGAGTTACGAGCAGTACTTC
NA	TRBJ2-2	TRBV7-9	NA	CASSLAHGGSNTGELFF	TGTGCCAGCAGCTTAGCGCACGGAGGGTCGAACACCGGGGAGCTGTTTTTT
NA	TRBJ1-2	TRBV29-1	NA	CSVPDVNGGYTF	TGCAGCGTCCCCGATGTTAACGGGGGCTACACCTTC
NA	TRBJ2-7	TRBV27	NA	CASSLSTGYEQYF	TGTGCCAGCAGTTTATCGACGGGTTACGAGCAGTACTTC
NA	TRBJ1-1	TRBV5-5	NA	CASSLATGRDSDTEAFF	TGTGCCAGCAGCTTGGCTACGGGTAGGGATTCGGACACTGAAGCTTTCTTT
NA	TRBJ2-1	TRBV7-9	NA	CASSPAVNEQFF	TGTGCCAGCAGCCCTGCGGTGAATGAGCAGTTCTTC
TRBD1	TRBJ2-7	TRBV7-9	NA	CASSFGTGAYEQYF	TGTGCCAGCAGCTTCGGGACAGGAGCCTACGAGCAGTACTTC
NA	TRBJ2-7	TRBV11-2	NA	CASSLSGHEQYF	TGTGCCAGCAGCTTATCTGGGCACGAGCAGTACTTC
NA	TRBJ2-7	TRBV9	NA	CASSGPSGPSSYEQYF	TGTGCCAGCAGCGGGCCGAGCGGTCCGAGCTCCTACGAGCAGTACTTC
TRBD2	TRBJ2-7	TRBV5-5	NA	CASSIDLAGDLNEQYF	TGTGCCAGCAGCATCGACCTAGCGGGAGACTTGAACGAGCAGTACTTC
NA	TRBJ2-5	TRBV28	NA	CASSLEGLRRETQYF	TGTGCCAGCAGCCTCGAGGGACTTCGTCGGGAGACCCAGTACTTC
NA	TRBJ2-7	TRBV27	NA	CASSSSGVSSYEQYF	TGTGCCAGCAGTTCATCCGGGGTATCCTCCTACGAGCAGTACTTC
TRBD1	TRBJ1-2	TRBV11-2	NA	CASSFHSGQGGGYTF	TGTGCCAGCAGCTTCCACTCTGGACAGGGTGGAGGCTACACCTTC
TRBD2	TRBJ2-7	TRBV9	once	CASSGTSGSFYEQYF	TGTGCCAGCAGCGGGACTAGCGGGAGTTTCTACGAGCAGTACTTC
TRBD2	TRBJ2-7	TRBV18	once	CASSPRGDAEQYF	TGTGCCAGCTCACCGCGGGGGGACGCCGAGCAGTACTTC
TRBD2	TRBJ2-1	TRBV9	NA	CASSVARLALPYNEQFF	TGTGCCAGCAGCGTAGCCCGACTAGCCCTACCCTACAATGAGCAGTTCTTC
TRBD2	TRBJ2-5	TRBV2	NA	CASSEWLAGEETQYF	TGTGCCAGCAGTGAATGGCTAGCGGGAGAAGAGACCCAGTACTTC
TRBD1	TRBJ2-7	TRBV27	NA	CASRGQDSYEQYF	TGTGCCAGCAGGGGACAGGACTCCTACGAGCAGTACTTC
TRBD2	TRBJ2-1	TRBV27	NA	CASSKVGVAGVGNEQFF	TGTGCCAGCAGTAAAGTAGGTGTAGCGGGAGTAGGTAATGAGCAGTTCTTC
TRBD1	TRBJ2-2	TRBV10-3	NA	CAIRIGTANTGELFF	TGTGCCATCAGAATCGGGACAGCAAACACCGGGGAGCTGTTTTTT
TRBD1	TRBJ2-1	TRBV7-8	once	CASSFPAGQGALNEQFF	TGTGCCAGCAGCTTTCCAGCGGGACAGGGGGCGCTTAATGAGCAGTTCTTC
NA	TRBJ1-1	TRBV2	NA	CASSEGGTNTEAFF	TGTGCCAGCAGTGAAGGGGGGACGAACACTGAAGCTTTCTTT
TRBD2	TRBJ2-3	TRBV6-5	NA	CASSRTRASRDTQYF	TGTGCCAGCAGTCGGACTAGGGCAAGTCGAGATACGCAGTATTTT
NA	TRBJ2-2	TRBV7-3	NA	CAMPGSGGELFF	TGTGCCATGCCTGGATCCGGCGGGGAGCTGTTTTTT
NA	TRBJ2-7	TRBV9	NA	CASSVNGNYEQYF	TGTGCCAGCAGCGTCAACGGGAACTACGAGCAGTACTTC
TRBD2	TRBJ2-7	TRBV27	NA	CASSWTSGRYEQYF	TGTGCCAGCAGTTGGACTAGCGGGAGGTACGAGCAGTACTTC
NA	TRBJ1-3	TRBV9	NA	CASSGGGQDFTGNTIYF	TGTGCCAGCAGCGGAGGGGGGCAGGATTTCACTGGAAACACCATATATTTT
TRBD1	TRBJ2-2	TRBV7-9	NA	CASRDRGDTGELFF	TGTGCCAGCAGGGACAGGGGTGACACCGGGGAGCTGTTTTTT
NA	TRBJ2-7	TRBV7-2	NA	CASREAGSYEQYF	TGTGCCAGCAGGGAAGCAGGGTCCTACGAGCAGTACTTC
NA	TRBJ1-4	TRBV7-9	NA	CASSLNFPQATNEKLFF	TGTGCCAGCAGCCTAAATTTCCCCCAAGCAACTAATGAAAAACTGTTTTTT
NA	TRBJ2-1	TRBV5-1	NA	CASSFVRTGVGGGNEQFF	TGCGCCAGCAGCTTCGTCAGGACAGGAGTTGGGGGAGGCAATGAGCAGTTCTTC
NA	TRBJ1-1	TRBV5-6	NA	CASSRFGLNTEAFF	TGTGCCAGCAGCCGATTCGGACTGAACACTGAAGCTTTCTTT